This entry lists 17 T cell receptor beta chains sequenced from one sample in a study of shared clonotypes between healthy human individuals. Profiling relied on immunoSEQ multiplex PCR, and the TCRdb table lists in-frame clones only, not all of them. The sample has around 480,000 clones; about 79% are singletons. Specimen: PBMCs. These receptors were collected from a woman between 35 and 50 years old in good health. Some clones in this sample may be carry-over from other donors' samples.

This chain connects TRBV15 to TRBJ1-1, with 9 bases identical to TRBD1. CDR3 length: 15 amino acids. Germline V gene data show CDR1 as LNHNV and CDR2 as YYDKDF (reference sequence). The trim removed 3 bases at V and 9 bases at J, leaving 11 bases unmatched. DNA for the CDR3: TGTGCCACCAGCAGTGATGGACAGGGGATTGTGAAAGCTTTCTTT. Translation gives CATSSDGQGIVKAFF.

The DNA for the CDR3 is TGCGCCAGCAACAAAAAAACAGGGGGCAGCTATGGCTACACCTTC. Protein sequence: CASNKKTGGSYGYTF. The genes are TRBV5-1 and TRBJ1-2; 9 bases fit TRBD1. V lost 6 bases, J lost 4 bases, and 10 bases stayed unmatched. The CDR3 loop spans 15 amino acids. Germline-derived CDR1 and CDR2 are SGHRS and YFSETQ.

The CDR3 is CASSQGIAGGGEETQYF. CDR3 sequence (DNA): TGCGCCAGCAGCCAAGGTATAGCGGGAGGCGGGGAAGAGACCCAGTACTTC. The chain uses TRBV4-3 and TRBJ2-5, with 10 bases identical to TRBD2. Germline-derived CDR1 and CDR2 are LGHNA and YSLEER. This CDR3 region has 17 residues. V was clipped by 1 base and J by 3 bases; unmatched bases: 8.

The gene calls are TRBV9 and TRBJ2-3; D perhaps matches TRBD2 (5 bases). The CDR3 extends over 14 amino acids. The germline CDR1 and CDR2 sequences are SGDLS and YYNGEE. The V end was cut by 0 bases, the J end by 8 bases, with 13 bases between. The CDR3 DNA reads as TGTGCCAGCAGCGTAGTCGGGGTCCCAGGTACGCAGTATTTT. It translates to CASSVVGVPGTQYF.

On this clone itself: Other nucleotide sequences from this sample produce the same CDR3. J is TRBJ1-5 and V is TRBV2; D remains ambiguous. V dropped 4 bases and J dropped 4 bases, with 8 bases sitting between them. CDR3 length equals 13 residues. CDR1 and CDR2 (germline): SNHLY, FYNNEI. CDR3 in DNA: TGTGCCAGCAGTGTTTCAGTTAATCAGCCCCAGCATTTT. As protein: CASSVSVNQPQHF.

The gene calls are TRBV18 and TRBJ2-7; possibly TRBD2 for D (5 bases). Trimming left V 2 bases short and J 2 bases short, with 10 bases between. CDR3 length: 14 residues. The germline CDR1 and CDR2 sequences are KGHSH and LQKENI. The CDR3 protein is CASSPIDGAYEQYF. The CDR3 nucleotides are TGTGCCAGCTCACCAATCGACGGGGCCTACGAGCAGTACTTC.

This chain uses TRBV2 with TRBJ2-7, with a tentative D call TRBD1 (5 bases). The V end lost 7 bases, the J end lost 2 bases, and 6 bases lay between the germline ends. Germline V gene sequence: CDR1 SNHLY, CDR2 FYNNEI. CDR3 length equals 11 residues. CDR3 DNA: TGTGCCAGCAAGGGGCCCTACGAGCAGTACTTC. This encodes CASKGPYEQYF. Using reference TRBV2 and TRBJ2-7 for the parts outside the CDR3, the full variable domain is EPEVTQTPSHQVTQMGQEVILRCVPISNHLYFYWYRQILGQKVEFLVSFYNNEISEKSEIFDDQFSVERPDGSNFTLKIRSTKLEDSAMYFCASKGPYEQYFGPGTRLTVT.

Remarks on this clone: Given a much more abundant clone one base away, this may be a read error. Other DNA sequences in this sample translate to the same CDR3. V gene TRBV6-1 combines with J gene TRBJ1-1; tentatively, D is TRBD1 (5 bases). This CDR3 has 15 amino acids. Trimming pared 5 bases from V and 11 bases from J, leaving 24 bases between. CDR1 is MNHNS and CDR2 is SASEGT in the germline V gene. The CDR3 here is CASSPWNPREREAFF. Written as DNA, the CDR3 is TGTGCCAGCAGTCCCTGGAACCCCAGGGAACGCGAGGCTTTCTTT.

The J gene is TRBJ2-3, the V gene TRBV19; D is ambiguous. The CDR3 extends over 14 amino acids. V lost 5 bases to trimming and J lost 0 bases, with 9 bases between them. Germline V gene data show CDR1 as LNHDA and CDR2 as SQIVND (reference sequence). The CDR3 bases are TGTGCCAGTAGTCCCTGGCCTAGCACAGATACGCAGTATTTT. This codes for CASSPWPSTDTQYF.

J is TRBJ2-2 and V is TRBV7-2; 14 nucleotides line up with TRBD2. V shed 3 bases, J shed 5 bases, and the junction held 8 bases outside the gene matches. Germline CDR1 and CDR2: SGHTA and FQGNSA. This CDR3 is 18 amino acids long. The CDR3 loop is CASSLGLAGAPGTGELFF. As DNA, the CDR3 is TGTGCCAGCAGCTTGGGACTAGCGGGAGCACCGGGTACCGGGGAGCTGTTTTTT.

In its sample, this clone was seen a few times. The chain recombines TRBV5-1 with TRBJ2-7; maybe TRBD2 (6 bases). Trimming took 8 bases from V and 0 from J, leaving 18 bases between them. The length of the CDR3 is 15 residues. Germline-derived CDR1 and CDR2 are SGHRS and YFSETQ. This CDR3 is CASSGLPVSSYEQYF. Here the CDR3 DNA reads TGCGCCAGTTCGGGACTCCCTGTCTCCTCCTACGAGCAGTACTTC.

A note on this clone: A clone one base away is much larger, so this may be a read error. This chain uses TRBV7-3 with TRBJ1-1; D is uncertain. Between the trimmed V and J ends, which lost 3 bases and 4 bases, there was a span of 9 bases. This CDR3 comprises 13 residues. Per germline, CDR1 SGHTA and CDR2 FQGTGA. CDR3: CASSFALGTEAFF. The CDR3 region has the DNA TGTGCCAGCAGCTTCGCCCTGGGCACTGAAGCTTTCTTT. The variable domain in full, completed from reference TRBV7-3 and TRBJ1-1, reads GAGVSQTPSNKVTEKGKYVELRCDPISGHTALYWYRQSLGQGPEFLIYFQGTGAADDSGLPNDRFFAVRPEGSVSTLKIQRTERGDSAVYLCASSFALGTEAFFGQGTRLTVV.

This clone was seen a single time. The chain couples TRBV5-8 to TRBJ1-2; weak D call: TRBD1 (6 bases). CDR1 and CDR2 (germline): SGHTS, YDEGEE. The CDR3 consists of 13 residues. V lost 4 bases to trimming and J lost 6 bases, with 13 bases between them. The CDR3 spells CASSPRTVHGYTF. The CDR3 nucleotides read TGTGCCAGCAGCCCGAGGACAGTTCATGGCTACACCTTC.

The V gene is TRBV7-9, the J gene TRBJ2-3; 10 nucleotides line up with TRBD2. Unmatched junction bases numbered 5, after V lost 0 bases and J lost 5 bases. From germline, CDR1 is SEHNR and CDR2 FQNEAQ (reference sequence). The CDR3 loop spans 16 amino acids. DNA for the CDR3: TGTGCCAGCAGCTTAGCCCCTAGCGGGAGTATAGATACGCAGTATTTT. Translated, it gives CASSLAPSGSIDTQYF. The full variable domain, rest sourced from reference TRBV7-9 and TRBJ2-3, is DTGVSQNPRHKITKRGQNVTFRCDPISEHNRLYWYRQTLGQGPEFLTYFQNEAQLEKSRLLSDRFSAERPKGSFSTLEIQRTEQGDSAMYLCASSLAPSGSIDTQYFGPGTRLTVL.

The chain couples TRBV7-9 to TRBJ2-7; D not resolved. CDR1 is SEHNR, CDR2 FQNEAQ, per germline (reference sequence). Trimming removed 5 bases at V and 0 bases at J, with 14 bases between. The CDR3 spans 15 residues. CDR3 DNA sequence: TGTGCCAGCAGCCCCTTCCGGCAGAGCTCCTACGAGCAGTACTTC. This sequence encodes CASSPFRQSSYEQYF.

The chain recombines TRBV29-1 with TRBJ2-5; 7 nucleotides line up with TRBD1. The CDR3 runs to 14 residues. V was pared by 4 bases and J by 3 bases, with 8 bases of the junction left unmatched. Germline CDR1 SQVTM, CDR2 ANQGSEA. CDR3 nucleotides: TGCAGCGTTGCAAGCTCCGGGACAGAAGAGACCCAGTACTTC. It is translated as CSVASSGTEETQYF.

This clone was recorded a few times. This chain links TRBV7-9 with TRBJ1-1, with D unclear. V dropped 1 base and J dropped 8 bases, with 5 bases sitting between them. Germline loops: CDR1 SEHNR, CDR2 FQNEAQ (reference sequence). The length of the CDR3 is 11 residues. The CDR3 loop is CASSLVPEAFF. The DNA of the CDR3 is TGTGCCAGCAGCTTAGTTCCCGAAGCTTTCTTT. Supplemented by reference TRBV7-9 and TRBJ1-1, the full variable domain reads DTGVSQNPRHKITKRGQNVTFRCDPISEHNRLYWYRQTLGQGPEFLTYFQNEAQLEKSRLLSDRFSAERPKGSFSTLEIQRTEQGDSAMYLCASSLVPEAFFGQGTRLTVV.